This T cell receptor (beta chain) appears in the sequencing data of a study of T cells expressing NK-cell markers. Study information: Seven donors tested HCMV-seropositive and one tested seronegative among the eight sequenced.

Turning to this clonotype: The antigen remains undetermined.

Findings and limits, study-wide: The CD3+CD56-NKG2C+ fraction was also led by these clonotypes in a few donors.

TCRdb processed the 5' RACE reads again and assigns one entry to each CDR3 protein, with no DNA. The repertoire table contains 300,000 or so distinct CDR3 sequences. The CDR3 covers 17 residues. In germline, CDR1 is SQVTM, CDR2 ANQGSEA. This rearrangement joins TRBV29-1 to TRBJ2-1; the D gene TCRdb calls, TRBD2, cannot be checked with no DNA. The sequence was obtained from a woman aged 18 to 69 in good health. Sequenced material: blood T cells: a sorted CD56 or NKG2C T cell subset, CD4+ or CD8+ T cells, or bulk PBMC T cells (not recorded which). CDR3 amino acids: CSVDLERGESSYNEQFF.